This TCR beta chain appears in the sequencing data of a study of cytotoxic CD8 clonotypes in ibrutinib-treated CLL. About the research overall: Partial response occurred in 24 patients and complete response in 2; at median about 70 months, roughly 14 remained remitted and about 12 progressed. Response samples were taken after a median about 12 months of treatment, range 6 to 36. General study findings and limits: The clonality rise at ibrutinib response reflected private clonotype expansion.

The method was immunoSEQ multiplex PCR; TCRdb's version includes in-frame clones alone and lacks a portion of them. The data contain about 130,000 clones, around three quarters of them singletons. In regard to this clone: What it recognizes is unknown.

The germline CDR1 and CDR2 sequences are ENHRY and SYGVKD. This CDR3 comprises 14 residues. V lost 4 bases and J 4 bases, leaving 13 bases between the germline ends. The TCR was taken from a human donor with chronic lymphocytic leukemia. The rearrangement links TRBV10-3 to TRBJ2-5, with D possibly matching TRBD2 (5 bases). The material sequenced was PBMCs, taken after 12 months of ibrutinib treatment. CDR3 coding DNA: TGTGCCATCAGTGGAGGCCTAGCCCCAGAGACCCAGTACTTC. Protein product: CAISGGLAPETQYF.